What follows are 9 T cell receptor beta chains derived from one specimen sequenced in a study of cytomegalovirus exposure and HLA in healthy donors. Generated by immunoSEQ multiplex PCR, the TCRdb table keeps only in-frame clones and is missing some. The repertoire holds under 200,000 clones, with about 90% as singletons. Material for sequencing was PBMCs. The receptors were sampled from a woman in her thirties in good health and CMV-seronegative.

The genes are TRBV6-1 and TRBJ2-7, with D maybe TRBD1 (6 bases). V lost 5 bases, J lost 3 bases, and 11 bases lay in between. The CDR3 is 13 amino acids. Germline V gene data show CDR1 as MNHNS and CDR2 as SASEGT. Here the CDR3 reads CASSRTGIYEQYF. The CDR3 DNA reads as TGTGCCAGCAGTAGAACAGGGATCTACGAGCAGTACTTC.

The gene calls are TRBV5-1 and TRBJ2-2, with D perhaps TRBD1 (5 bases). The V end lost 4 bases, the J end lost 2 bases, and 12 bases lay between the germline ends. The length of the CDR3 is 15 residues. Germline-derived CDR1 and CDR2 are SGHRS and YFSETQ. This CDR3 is CASSTRQSNTGELFF. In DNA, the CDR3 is TGCGCCAGCAGCACCAGACAGAGCAACACCGGGGAGCTGTTTTTT.

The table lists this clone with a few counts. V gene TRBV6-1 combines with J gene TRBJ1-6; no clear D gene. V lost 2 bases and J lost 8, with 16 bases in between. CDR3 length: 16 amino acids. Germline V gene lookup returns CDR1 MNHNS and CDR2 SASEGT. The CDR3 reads CASSEWRNREDSPLHF. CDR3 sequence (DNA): TGTGCCAGCAGTGAATGGCGGAATAGGGAAGATTCACCCCTCCACTTT.

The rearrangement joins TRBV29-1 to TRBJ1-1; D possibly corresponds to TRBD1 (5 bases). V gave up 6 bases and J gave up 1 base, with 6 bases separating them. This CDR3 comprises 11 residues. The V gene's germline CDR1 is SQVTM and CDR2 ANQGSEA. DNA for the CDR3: TGCAGCGTGGACAAGAACACTGAAGCTTTCTTT. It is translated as CSVDKNTEAFF.

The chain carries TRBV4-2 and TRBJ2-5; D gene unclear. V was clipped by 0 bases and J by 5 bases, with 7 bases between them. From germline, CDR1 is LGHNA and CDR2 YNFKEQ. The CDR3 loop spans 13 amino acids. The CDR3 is CASSQDIRETQYF. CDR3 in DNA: TGTGCCAGCAGCCAAGATATTCGGGAGACCCAGTACTTC.

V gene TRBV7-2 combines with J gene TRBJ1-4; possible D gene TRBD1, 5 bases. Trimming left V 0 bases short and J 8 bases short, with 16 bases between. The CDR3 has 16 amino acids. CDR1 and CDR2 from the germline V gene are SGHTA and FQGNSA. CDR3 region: CASSLALSTVGEKLFF. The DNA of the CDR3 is TGTGCCAGCAGCTTAGCGCTCTCGACAGTTGGCGAAAAACTGTTTTTT.

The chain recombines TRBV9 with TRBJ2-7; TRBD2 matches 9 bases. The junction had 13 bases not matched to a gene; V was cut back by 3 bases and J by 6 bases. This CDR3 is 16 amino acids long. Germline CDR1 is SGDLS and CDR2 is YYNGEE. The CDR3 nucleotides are TGTGCCAGCAGCGAGGGGGGTAGCGGGAGTCGTCGCGAGCAGTACTTC. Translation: CASSEGGSGSRREQYF. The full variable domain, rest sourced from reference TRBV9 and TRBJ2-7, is DSGVTQTPKHLITATGQRVTLRCSPRSGDLSVYWYQQSLDQGLQFLIQYYNGEERAKGNILERFSAQQFPDLHSELNLSSLELGDSALYFCASSEGGSGSRREQYFGPGTRLTVT.

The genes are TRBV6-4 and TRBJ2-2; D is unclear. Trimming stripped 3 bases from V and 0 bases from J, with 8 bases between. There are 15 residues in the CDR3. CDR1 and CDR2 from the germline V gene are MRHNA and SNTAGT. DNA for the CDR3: TGTGCCAGCAGTGAAGGTCTAGCGAACACCGGGGAGCTGTTTTTT. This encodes CASSEGLANTGELFF.

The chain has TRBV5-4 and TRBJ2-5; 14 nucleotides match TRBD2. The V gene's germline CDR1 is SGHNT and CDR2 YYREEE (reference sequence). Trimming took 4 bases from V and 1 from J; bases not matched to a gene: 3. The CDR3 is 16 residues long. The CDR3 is CASSLGLAGAQETQYF. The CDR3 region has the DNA TGTGCCAGCAGCCTGGGACTAGCGGGGGCCCAAGAGACCCAGTACTTC.